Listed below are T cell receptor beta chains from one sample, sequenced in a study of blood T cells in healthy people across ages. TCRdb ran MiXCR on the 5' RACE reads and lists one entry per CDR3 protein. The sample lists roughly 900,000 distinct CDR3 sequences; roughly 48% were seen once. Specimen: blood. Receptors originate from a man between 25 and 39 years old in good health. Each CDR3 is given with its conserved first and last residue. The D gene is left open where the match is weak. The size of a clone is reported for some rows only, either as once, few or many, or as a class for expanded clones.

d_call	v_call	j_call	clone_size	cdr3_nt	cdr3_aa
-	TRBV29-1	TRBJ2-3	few	TGCAGCGTTGCTCGCCAAACGACAGATACGCAGTATTTT	CSVARQTTDTQYF
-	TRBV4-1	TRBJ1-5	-	TGCGCCAGCAGCCTCGGCGCGGGCGCGGGTCAGCCCCAGCATTTT	CASSLGAGAGQPQHF
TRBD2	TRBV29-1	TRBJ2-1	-	TGCAGCGTCCACGGGGGGGGGATCCTAAATTACAATGAGCAGTTCTTC	CSVHGGGILNYNEQFF
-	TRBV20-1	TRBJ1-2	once	TGCAGTGCTAGACAGGGGAAGGAGGGTGGCTACACCTTC	CSARQGKEGGYTF
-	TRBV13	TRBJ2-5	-	TGTGCCAGCAGCCCCCCGGGCGGCTCCACAGAGACCCAGTACTTC	CASSPPGGSTETQYF
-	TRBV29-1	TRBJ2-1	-	TGCAGCGTTGAACGGGACCTAAGCGGCCATGAGCAGTTCTTC	CSVERDLSGHEQFF
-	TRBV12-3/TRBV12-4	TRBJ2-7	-	TGTGCCGGCACCCGATCAGGACCTCCCTGCGAGCAGTACTTC	CAGTRSGPPCEQYF
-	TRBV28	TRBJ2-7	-	TGTGCCAGCAGTTTATCCCATAGTGGGAGCTCCTACGAGCAGTACTTC	CASSLSHSGSSYEQYF
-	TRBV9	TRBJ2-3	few	TGTGCCAGCAGCGTAGGGACGACCGGTAGCACAGATACGCAGTATTTT	CASSVGTTGSTDTQYF
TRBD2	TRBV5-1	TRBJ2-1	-	TGCGCCAGCGGGCTAGCGGGCAATTTCATAAATGAGCAGTTCTTC	CASGLAGNFINEQFF
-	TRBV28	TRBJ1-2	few	TGTGCCAGCAGGCTGCCGGGACCCCGAGGGGGCTACACCTTC	CASRLPGPRGGYTF
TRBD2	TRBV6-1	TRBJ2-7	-	TGTGCCAACAGTGGGACCAGCGGGGGAGTCTACGAGCAGTACTTC	CANSGTSGGVYEQYF
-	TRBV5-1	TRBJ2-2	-	TGCGCCAGCAATTATCTTCGGGGATCGGACACCGGGGAGCTGTTTTTT	CASNYLRGSDTGELFF
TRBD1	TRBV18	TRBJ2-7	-	TGTGCCAGCCCCCGAGGACAGGGTGACTCCTACGAGCAGTACTTC	CASPRGQGDSYEQYF
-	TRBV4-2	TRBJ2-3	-	TGTGCCAGCAGCCAAGTTGGGCGGAGTAGCACAGATACGCAGTATTTT	CASSQVGRSSTDTQYF
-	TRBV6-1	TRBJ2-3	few	TGTGCCAGCAGCCTCTCGGCTAGCATATATAGCACAGATACGCAGTATTTT	CASSLSASIYSTDTQYF
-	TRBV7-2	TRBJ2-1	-	TGTGCCAGCAGCTTAGGCTCGGCGGGGGCGTACACTAAGCAGTTCTTC	CASSLGSAGAYTKQFF
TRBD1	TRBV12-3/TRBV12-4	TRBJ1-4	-	TGTGCCAGCAGCCTCGGGGACAGGTTTAATGAAAAACTGTTTTTT	CASSLGDRFNEKLFF
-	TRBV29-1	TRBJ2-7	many	TGCAGCGTTGTTTCGGTCGCCTACTCCTACGAGCAGTACTTC	CSVVSVAYSYEQYF
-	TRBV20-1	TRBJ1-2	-	TGCAGTGCTTACGGGTCCGTAGGCTATGGCTACACCTTC	CSAYGSVGYGYTF
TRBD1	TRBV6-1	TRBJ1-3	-	TGTGCCAGCAGTGCCGAACCGGGACAGGACGGGAACACCATATATTTT	CASSAEPGQDGNTIYF
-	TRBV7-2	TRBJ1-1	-	TGTGCCAGCAGCCCTCTCTCGGACACGGCTTTCTTT	CASSPLSDTAFF
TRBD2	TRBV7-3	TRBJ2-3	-	TGTGCCAGCAGCTTAGCTAGCGGTGACTGGGATACGCAGTATTTT	CASSLASGDWDTQYF
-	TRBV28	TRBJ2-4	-	TGTGCCAGCAGTTGGGGAGCCAAAAACATTCAGTACTTC	CASSWGAKNIQYF